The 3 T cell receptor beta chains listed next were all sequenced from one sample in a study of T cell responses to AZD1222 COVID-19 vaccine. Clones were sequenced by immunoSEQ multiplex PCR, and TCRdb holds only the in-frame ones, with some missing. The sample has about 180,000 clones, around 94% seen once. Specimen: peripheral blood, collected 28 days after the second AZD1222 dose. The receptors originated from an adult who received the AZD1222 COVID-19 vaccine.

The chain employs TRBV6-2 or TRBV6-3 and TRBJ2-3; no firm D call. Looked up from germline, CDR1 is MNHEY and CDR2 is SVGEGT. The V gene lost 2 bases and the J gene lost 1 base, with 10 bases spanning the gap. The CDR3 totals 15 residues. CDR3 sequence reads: CASSYQLSGTDTQYF. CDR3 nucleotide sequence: TGTGCCAGCAGTTACCAGCTGAGCGGCACAGATACGCAGTATTTT.

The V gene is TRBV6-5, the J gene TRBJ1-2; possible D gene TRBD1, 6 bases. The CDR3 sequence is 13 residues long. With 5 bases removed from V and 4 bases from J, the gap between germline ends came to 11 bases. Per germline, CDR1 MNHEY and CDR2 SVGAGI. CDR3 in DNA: TGTGCCAGCAGTCTACAGGGACCCTATGGCTACACCTTC. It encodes CASSLQGPYGYTF.

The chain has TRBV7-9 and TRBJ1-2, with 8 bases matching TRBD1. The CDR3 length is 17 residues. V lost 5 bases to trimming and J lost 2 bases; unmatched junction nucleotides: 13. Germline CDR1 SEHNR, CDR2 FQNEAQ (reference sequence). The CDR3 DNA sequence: TGTGCCAGCAGCCCGCCCCTCCCAGGGGGCGTGAACTATGGCTACACCTTC. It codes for CASSPPLPGGVNYGYTF.